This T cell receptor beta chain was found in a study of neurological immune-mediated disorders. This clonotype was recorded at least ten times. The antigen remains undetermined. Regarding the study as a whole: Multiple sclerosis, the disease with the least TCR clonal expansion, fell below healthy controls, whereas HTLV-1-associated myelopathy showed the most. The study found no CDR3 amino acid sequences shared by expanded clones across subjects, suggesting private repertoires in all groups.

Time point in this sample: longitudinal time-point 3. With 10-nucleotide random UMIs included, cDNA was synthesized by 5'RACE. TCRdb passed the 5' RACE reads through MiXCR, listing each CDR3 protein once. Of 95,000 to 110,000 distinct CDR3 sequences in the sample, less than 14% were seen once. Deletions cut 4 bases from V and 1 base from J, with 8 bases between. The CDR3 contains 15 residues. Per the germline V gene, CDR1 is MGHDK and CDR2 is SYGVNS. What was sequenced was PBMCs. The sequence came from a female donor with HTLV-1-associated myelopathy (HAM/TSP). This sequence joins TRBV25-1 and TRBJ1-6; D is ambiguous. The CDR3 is CASSAAGSYNSPLHF. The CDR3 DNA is TGTGCCAGCAGTGCGGCGGGGTCCTATAATTCACCCCTCCACTTT.